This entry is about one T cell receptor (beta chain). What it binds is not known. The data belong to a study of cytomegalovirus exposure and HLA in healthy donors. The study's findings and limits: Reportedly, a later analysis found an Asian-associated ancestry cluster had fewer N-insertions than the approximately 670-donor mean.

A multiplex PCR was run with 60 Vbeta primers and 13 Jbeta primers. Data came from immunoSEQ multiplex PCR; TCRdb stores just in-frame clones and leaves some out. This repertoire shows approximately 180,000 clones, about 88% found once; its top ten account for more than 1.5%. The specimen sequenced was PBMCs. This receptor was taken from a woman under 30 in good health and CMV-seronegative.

DNA of the CDR3: TGTGCCAGCAGCTCCTCCGACAGGGGCGAGCAGTACTTC. Amino acid sequence: CASSSSDRGEQYF. The rearrangement uses TRBV9 and TRBJ2-7, with TRBD1 matching 8 bases. With V trimmed by 4 bases and J by 6 bases, 6 bases remained unmatched. CDR3 length equals 13 residues. CDR1 is SGDLS and CDR2 is YYNGEE in the germline V gene. Combining the CDR3 with reference TRBV9 and TRBJ2-7 gives the whole variable domain DSGVTQTPKHLITATGQRVTLRCSPRSGDLSVYWYQQSLDQGLQFLIQYYNGEERAKGNILERFSAQQFPDLHSELNLSSLELGDSALYFCASSSSDRGEQYFGPGTRLTVT.